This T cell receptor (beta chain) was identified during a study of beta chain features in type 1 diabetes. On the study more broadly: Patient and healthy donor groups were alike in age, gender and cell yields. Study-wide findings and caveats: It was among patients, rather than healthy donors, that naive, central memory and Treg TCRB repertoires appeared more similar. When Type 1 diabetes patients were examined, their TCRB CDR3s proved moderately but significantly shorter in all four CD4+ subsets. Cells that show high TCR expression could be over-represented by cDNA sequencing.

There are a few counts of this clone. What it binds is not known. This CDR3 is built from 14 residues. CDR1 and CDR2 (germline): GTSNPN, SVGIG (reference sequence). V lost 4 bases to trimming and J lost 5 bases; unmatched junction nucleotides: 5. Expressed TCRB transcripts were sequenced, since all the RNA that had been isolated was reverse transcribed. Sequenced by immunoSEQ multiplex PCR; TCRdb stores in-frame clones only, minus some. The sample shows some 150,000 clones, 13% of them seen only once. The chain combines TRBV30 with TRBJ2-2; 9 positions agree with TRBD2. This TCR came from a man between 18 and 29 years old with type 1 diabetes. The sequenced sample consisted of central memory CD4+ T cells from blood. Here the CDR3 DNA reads TGTGCCTGGATGACTAGCGGCACAACCGGGGAGCTGTTTTTT. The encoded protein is CAWMTSGTTGELFF.